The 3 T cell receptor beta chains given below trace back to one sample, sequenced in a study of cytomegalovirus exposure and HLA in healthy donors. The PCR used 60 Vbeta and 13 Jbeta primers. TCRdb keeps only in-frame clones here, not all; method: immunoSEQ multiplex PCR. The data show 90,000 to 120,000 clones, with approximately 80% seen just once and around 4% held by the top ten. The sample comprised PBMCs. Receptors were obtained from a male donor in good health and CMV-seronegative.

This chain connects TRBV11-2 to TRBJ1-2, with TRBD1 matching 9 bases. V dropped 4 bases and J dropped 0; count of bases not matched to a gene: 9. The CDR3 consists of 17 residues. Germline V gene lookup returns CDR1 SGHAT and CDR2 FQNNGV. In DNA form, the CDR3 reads TGTGCCAGCAGCTCCTGGGACAGGGTTAACGCTAACTATGGCTACACCTTC. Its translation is CASSSWDRVNANYGYTF.

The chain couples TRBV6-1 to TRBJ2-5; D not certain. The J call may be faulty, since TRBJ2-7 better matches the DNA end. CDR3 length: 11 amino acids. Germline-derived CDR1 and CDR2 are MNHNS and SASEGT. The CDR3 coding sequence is TGTGCCAGCAGTGAAATCTACGAGCAGTACTTC. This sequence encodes CASSEIYEQYF.

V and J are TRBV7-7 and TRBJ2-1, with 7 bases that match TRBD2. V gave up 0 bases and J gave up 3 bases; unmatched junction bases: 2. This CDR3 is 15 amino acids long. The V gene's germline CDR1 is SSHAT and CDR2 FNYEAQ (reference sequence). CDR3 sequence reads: CASSLAGGHYNEQFF. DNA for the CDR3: TGTGCCAGCAGCTTAGCGGGAGGGCACTACAATGAGCAGTTCTTC.